This T cell receptor (beta chain) was obtained from a study of T cells in Graves' hyperthyroidism and ophthalmopathy. A note on this clonotype: As yet, its antigen is unknown.

CDR1 is LNHDA, CDR2 SQIVND, per germline (reference sequence). This CDR3 region has 17 residues. Losses at the gene ends were 6 bases for V and 3 bases for J; bases not matched to a gene: 13. Study observations and caveats: Ophthalmopathy cases were set apart from stable hyperthyroidism by a 13 V-J model.

Ophthalmopathy patients had Clinical Activity Score at least 3, NOSPECS grade at least 4, duration under 3 months. The investigators amplified TCR beta CDR3 regions from RNA transcripts. With the HTBI primer set, the TCR CDR3 went through a first round of RT-PCR. A single record per CDR3 protein comes from TCRdb applying MiXCR to the multiplex PCR reads. Of about 380,000 distinct CDR3 sequences in the sample, less than 20% are singletons; the top ten hold around 40%. The origin of this receptor is a man between 18 and 29 years old with Graves' ophthalmopathy. The rearrangement links TRBV19 to TRBJ2-2; TRBD1 aligns across 7 bases. Sequenced material: blood. CDR3 DNA sequence: TGTGCCAGTAGCCCCCCTTGGACAGGCCCGGACACCGGGGAGCTGTTTTTT. Amino acids: CASSPPWTGPDTGELFF.